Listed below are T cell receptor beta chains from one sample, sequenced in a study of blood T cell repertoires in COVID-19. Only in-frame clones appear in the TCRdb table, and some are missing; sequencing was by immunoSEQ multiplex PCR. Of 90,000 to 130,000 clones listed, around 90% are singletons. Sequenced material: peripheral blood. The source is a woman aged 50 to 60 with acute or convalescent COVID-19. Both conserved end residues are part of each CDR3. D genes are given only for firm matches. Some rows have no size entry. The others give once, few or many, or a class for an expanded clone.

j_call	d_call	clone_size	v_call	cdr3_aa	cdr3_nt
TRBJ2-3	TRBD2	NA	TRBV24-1	CATTSGLAGGTDTQYF	TGTGCCACCACCTCGGGTCTAGCGGGAGGCACAGATACGCAGTATTTT
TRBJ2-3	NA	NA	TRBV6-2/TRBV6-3	CASSPYSDYTQYF	TGTGCCAGCAGTCCCTATAGTGACTATACGCAGTATTTT
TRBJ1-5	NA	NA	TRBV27	CASSLRPSMGYQPQHF	TGTGCCAGCAGTTTACGGCCAAGTATGGGCTATCAGCCCCAGCATTTT
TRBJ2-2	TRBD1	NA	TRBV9	CASSPPRGPRSGELFF	TGTGCCAGCAGCCCCCCTAGGGGGCCACGTTCCGGGGAGCTGTTTTTT
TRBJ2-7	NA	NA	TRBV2	CASSEGSVRRDEQYF	TGTGCCAGCAGTGAAGGTAGCGTCCGCCGGGACGAGCAGTACTTC
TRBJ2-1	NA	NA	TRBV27	CASSPLKAGMSYNEQFF	TGTGCCAGCAGTCCCCTCAAGGCGGGAATGTCCTACAATGAGCAGTTCTTC
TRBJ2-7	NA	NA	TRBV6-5	CASRSDSSYEQYF	TGTGCCAGCAGGTCCGACAGCTCCTACGAGCAGTACTTC
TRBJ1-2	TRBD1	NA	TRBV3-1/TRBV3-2	CASSQAGTGEEGYTF	TGTGCCAGCAGCCAAGCCGGGACAGGGGAAGAAGGCTACACCTTC
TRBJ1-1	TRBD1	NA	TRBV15	CATSRGGQGGTEAFF	TGTGCCACCAGCAGGGGGGGACAGGGAGGGACTGAAGCTTTCTTT
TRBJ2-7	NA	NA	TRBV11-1	CASSGSESSYEQYF	TGTGCCAGCAGCGGGAGCGAGAGCTCCTACGAGCAGTACTTC
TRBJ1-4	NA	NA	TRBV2	CASRSQGMTNEKLFF	TGTGCCAGCAGAAGTCAGGGTATGACTAATGAAAAACTGTTTTTT
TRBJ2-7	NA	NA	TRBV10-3	CAIKAGTDEQYF	TGTGCCATCAAGGCAGGGACTGACGAGCAGTACTTC
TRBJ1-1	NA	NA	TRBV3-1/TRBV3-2	CASSQSGSTAEAFF	TGTGCCAGCAGCCAATCAGGGTCAACGGCTGAAGCTTTCTTT
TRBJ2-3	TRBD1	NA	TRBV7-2	CASSLGTGAPDTQYF	TGTGCCAGCAGCTTAGGGACAGGGGCGCCAGATACGCAGTATTTT
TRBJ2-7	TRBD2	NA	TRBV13	CASSFRTSGAYEQYF	TGTGCCAGCAGCTTCAGGACTAGCGGAGCCTACGAGCAGTACTTC
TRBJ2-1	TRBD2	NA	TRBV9	CASSVGLLAGDNEQFF	TGTGCCAGCAGCGTAGGTCTACTAGCGGGTGACAATGAGCAGTTCTTC
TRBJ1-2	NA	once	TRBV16	CASSQLRSPTTYGYTF	TGTGCCAGCAGCCAATTGCGGTCACCTACTACCTATGGCTACACCTTC
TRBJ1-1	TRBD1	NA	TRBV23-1	CASSQSIQGCTEAFF	TGCGCCAGCAGTCAATCGATACAGGGGTGCACTGAAGCTTTCTTT
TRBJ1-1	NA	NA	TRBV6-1	CASSELGGYSTEAFF	TGTGCCAGCAGTGAATTGGGGGGGTACAGCACTGAAGCTTTCTTT
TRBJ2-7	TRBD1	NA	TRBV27	CASSLIQGTPYEQYF	TGTGCCAGCAGTTTAATACAGGGGACCCCCTACGAGCAGTACTTC
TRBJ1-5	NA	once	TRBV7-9	CASSIASGSNQPQHF	TGTGCCAGCAGCATCGCCTCAGGGAGCAATCAGCCCCAGCATTTT
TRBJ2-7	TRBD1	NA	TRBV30	CAWRGTAYSYEQYF	TGTGCCTGGCGTGGGACAGCCTATTCCTACGAGCAGTACTTC
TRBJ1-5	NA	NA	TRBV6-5	CASSKTLRQPQHF	TGTGCCAGCAGCAAGACTCTTCGCCAGCCCCAGCATTTT
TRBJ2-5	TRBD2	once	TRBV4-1	CASSHVAGDMETQYF	TGCGCCAGCAGCCATGTAGCGGGAGACATGGAGACCCAGTACTTC
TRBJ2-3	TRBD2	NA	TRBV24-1	CATSGTSGQSPPDTQYF	TGTGCCACCAGTGGGACTAGCGGCCAGAGCCCCCCCGATACGCAGTATTTT
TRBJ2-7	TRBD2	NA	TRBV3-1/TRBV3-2	CASSPRTSGYEQYF	TGTGCCAGCAGCCCCCGGACTAGCGGCTACGAGCAGTACTTC